The source of this T cell receptor beta chain is a study of cytomegalovirus exposure and HLA in healthy donors (dated by TCRdb to about 2017). Some background on the complete study: An earlier analysis of 587 of the donors reported 276 Gb of sequence data and approximately 120 million unique TCR beta sequences obtained from approximately 180 million T cells. Among the approximately 430 genotyped donors, around 81% belonged to the genetic ancestry cluster associated with self-reported Caucasian donors. The study combined high-throughput TCR immunosequencing, statistical association of individual TCRs with disease status, and machine learning to predict cytomegalovirus infection status. HLA typing covered class I and class II loci at four-digit resolution. On average, around 200,000 unique TCR beta nucleotide sequences were sequenced per donor among 398 genotyped donors of the cohort, with 15% to 20% of those sequences being non-productive. The aim of the study was to test whether cataloging public T cell receptors could identify signatures of past pathogen exposure. Rather than drawing on any new phenotypic data, the later analysis identified candidate immune exposures from TCR beta sequences and the way those sequences occurred across donors. Along with the approximately 700-subject first cohort, a separate validation cohort of some 130 different subjects was used. Donor age, sex, ethnicity and CMV serostatus were collected together with the repertoire data. In a later analysis, previously published TCR beta repertoires from several hundred donors were re-analyzed and high-resolution HLA genotyping was added so that TCR occurrence patterns could be studied. The study profiled the T cell repertoires of under 850 subjects by immunosequencing and related them to cytomegalovirus serostatus. Because of strong linkage in the cohort, roughly five DR-DQ haplotypes were treated as single units for association and clustering. Every repertoire in the discovery cohort had been generated on one and the same sequencing platform. A later genetic analysis used genome-wide SNP genotypes for 398 of the 666 donors, treating that subset as a discovery cohort. The number of typed donors differed by locus: about 620-640 for A, B, C, DRB1 and DQB1; some 540 for DQA1; approximately 610 for DPA1; and 400 to 480 for DPB1. An earlier analysis of approximately 580 of the donors used high-throughput TCR beta sequencing to judge whether each TCR beta V gene segment behaved as functional or pseudogenic. An early release that covered around 590 HLA-typed donors contained approximately 300 gigabases of sequencing data and tens of millions of unique TCR sequences.

Broader findings and caveats from the paper: It was suggested by the authors that the approach could potentially be generalized to other disease states and immunological phenotypes. Some IMGT-functional V segments, including TRBV6-2 and TRBV6-3, could not be distinguished by the 87-base-pair reads and were therefore excluded. CMV serostatus was the only immune exposure information available for the cohort. This cohort had only TCR beta chains sequenced, and the lack of alpha or paired-chain data limited which features could be detected. The earlier analysis of some 560 of the donors excluded roughly 16 rarely observed V segments, including chromosome 9 orphons, because counts were too low. Correlated functional status among segregating V segments might be attributable to linkage disequilibrium, but an unknown experimental factor could not be ruled out. In a later analysis, HLA-associated TCR beta chains were found to be more clonally expanded and to have lower generation probabilities than equally common non-associated chains. A further reported finding was that TCR beta sequences accurately predicted the HLA-A and HLA-B alleles for most subjects in the first cohort. An association between a missense DCLRE1C variant and V-gene and J-gene trimming of TCR beta chains was found in a later genetic analysis and replicated in an independent cohort. A later analysis reported that several top co-occurrence clusters appeared linked to parvovirus B19, influenza, CMV and Epstein-Barr virus. Because HLA typing was missing for some donors at each locus, association tests included only the typed subset. A group of highly shared sequence variants was considered likely to be a technical artifact of the sequencing pipeline. In an earlier analysis of around 500 of the donors, most TCR beta V segments appeared in productive rearrangements about 90% or about 30% of the time, broadly matching IMGT annotations. In a later analysis, over 15,000 TCR beta sequences were associated with specific HLA alleles at a false discovery rate of 0.05. The classifier was reported to diagnose cytomegalovirus status with high specificity and sensitivity in both the original cohort and the validation cohort. In vitro tests confirmed that a few of the cytomegalovirus-associated TCR beta chains recognize cytomegalovirus antigens. Presence/absence analyses assumed roughly uniform sequencing depth across donors, an assumption that may not hold. Most TCR sequences were observed very rarely across donors, whereas some public TCRs were present in many individuals. In a later analysis, most CMV-associated TCR beta chains were found to appear HLA-restricted, with HLA associations seemingly driven largely by CMV exposure. A later genetic analysis reported fewer N-insertions in productive TCRs among donors in an Asian-associated ancestry cluster than the roughly 700-donor mean. In the study, some 160 TCR beta chains were listed as associated with cytomegalovirus. In a later analysis, TCR association rates were found to vary across HLA loci, with the most associated TCRs seen for DRB1 alleles and the fewest for HLA-C alleles. When HLA alleles, especially DR and DQ, strongly co-occurred, TCR associations were difficult to assign to individual alleles.

Germline trimming: 5 bases from V, 4 bases from J; junction bases outside gene matches: 12. The CDR3 spans 15 residues, from the cysteine through the phenylalanine. The read is trimmed to its CDR3 DNA, 45 bases read in frame from base 1. CDR1 SQVTM and CDR2 ANQGSEA were looked up in the germline V gene. The receptor library was made with the immunoSEQ multiplex PCR assay. The multiplex PCR relied on a mix of 60 forward primers for TCR Vbeta segments and 13 reverse primers for TCR Jbeta segments. A multiplex PCR assay on genomic DNA amplified the CDR3 region of rearranged TCR beta genes. On the Illumina HiSeq System, the amplified TCR beta libraries were sequenced as 87-base-pair reads. As for how the authors treated the data: A later analysis counted tens of millions of unique TCR beta chains across the 640 or so repertoires, and 9.5 million to 11 million of these chains were shared by at least two donors. A nearest-neighbor algorithm error-corrected the raw reads and collapsed the reads into unique sequences, merging closely related sequences to remove PCR and sequencing errors. CDR3 sequences were aligned to IMGT reference sequences to assign V, D and J gene segments. For a sequence to be retained, a match of at least six nucleotides was required to both a V gene segment and a J gene segment. A rearrangement was called productive if the CDR3 had no stop codons and remained in frame with V and J, and every other rearrangement was called non-productive. Following IMGT convention, CDR3 was defined as the stretch from the second conserved V-encoded cysteine to the conserved J-encoded phenylalanine. The earlier analysis of some 600 of the donors excluded sequences that lacked an unambiguous match to a single V gene segment. In an earlier analysis of roughly 500 of the donors, V segments were called functional above 56.7% productive rearrangements and were called segregating when the between-donor standard deviation exceeded 5%. A statistical classification framework was built to diagnose cytomegalovirus status from the catalog of TCR beta chain sequences. A later analysis assigned V and J genes by comparing TCR nucleotide sequences with IMGT/GENE-DB human TR gene sequences. A later analysis assigned CDR3 sequences and most-parsimonious VDJ recombination scenarios with the TCRdist pipeline. In a later analysis, each TCR beta chain was defined by its CDR3 amino acid sequence together with its V-gene family, and reads lacking a unique V-gene family were excluded. To address suspected cross-contamination and a sequencing artifact, a later analysis removed 450 to 700 highly shared, low-generation-probability nucleotide sequences. In a later analysis, a clonal expansion index was calculated for each public chain from normalized within-repertoire ranks of inferred template counts. Generation probabilities in a later analysis came from a VDJ recombination model fitted to out-of-frame rearrangements, and those results were checked against IGoR. Hypergeometric tests were used in a later analysis to score TCR-TCR, TCR-HLA and TCR-CMV co-occurrence, with a repertoire-size bias correction applied to the TCR pairs. False discovery rates were estimated in a later analysis by permuting HLA or CMV assignments 20 times. In a later analysis, co-occurring TCRs were grouped using DBSCAN, and TCRdist sequence similarity was added for clustering within HLA-allele-positive subsets. Repertoires with fewer than 30,000 or more than 120,000 public chains, plus five repertoires with anomalous nucleotide sharing, were excluded from co-occurrence clustering. The immuneACCESS repertoire file appears here via TCRdb, limited to in-frame rearrangements. These files lack a portion of the clones; in checked studies, under half of the deficit traces to unresolved V genes, and the cause of the others is not known. V and J calls and clone size are those listed in that table; D and trimming were worked out from the DNA. The sample table includes around 200,000 clones. Over 0.95% of the sample rests with the top ten.

The cohort comprised fewer than 750 healthy bone marrow donors. Cohort members were all nominally healthy when sampled, although unrecorded immune exposures were likely present. The donor tested CMV seropositive, placing the donor among the 250 to 350 seropositive members of the cohort. Each donor provided a peripheral blood sample, and peripheral blood mononuclear cells were used for TCR beta sequencing. Genomic DNA was extracted from the blood cell samples with the Qiagen DNeasy Blood Extraction Kit. Comment on this clone: Its antigen is still unknown.

The specimen was PBMCs. The sequence derives from a girl between 2 and 10 years old in good health and CMV-seropositive. This chain is built from TRBV29-1 and TRBJ2-3, with 7 central nucleotides matching TRBD1. The CDR3 loop reads CSVKYGQASADTQYF. The DNA sequence follows: TGCAGCGTTAAATATGGACAGGCCAGCGCAGATACGCAGTATTTT.